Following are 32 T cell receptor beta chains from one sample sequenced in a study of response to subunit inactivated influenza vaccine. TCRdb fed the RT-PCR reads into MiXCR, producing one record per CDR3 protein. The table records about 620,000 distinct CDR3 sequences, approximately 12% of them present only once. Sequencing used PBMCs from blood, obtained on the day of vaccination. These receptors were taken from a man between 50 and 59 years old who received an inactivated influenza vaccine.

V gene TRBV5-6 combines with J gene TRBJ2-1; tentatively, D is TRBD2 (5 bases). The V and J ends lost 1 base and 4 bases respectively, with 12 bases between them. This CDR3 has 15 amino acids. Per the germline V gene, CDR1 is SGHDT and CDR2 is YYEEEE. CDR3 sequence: CASSLRGYGYNEQFF. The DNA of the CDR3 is TGTGCCAGCAGCTTGCGGGGATACGGGTACAATGAGCAGTTCTTC.

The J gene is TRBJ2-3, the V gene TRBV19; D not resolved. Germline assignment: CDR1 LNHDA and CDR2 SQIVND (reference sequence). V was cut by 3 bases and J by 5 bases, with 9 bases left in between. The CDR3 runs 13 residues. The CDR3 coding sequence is TGTGCCAGTAGTATTGGTGGGATAGATACGCAGTATTTT. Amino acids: CASSIGGIDTQYF.

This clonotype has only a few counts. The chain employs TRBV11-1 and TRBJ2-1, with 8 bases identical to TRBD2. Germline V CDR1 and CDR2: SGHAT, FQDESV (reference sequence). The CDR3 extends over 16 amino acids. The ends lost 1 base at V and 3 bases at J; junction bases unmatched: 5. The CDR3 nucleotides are TGTGCCAGCAGCTTAGGGGCAAGCGGGGGCTACAATGAGCAGTTCTTC. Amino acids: CASSLGASGGYNEQFF.

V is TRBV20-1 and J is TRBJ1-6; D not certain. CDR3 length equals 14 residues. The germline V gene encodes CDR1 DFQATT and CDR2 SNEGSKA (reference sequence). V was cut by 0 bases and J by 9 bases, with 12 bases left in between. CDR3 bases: TGCAGTGCTAGAGAGGAATACAGACGTTCACCCCTCCACTTT. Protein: CSAREEYRRSPLHF.

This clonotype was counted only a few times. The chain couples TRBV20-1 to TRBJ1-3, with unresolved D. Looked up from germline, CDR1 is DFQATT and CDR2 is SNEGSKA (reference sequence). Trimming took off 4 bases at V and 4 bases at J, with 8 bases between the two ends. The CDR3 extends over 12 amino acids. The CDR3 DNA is TGCAGTGCTACCGACGGAGGAAACACCATATATTTT. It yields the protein CSATDGGNTIYF.

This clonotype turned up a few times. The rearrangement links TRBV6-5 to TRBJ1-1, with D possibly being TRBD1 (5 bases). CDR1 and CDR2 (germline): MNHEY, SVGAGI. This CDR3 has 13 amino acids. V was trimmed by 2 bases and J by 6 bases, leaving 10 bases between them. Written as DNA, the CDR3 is TGTGCCAGCAGTTACCAGGGAGGAGCTGAAGCTTTCTTT. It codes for CASSYQGGAEAFF.

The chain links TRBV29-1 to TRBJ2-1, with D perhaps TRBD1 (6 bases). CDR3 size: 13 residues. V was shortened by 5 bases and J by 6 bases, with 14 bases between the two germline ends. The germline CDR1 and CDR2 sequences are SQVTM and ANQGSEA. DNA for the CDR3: TGCAGCGTTTACGCCGAGGACAGCAATGAGCAGTTCTTC. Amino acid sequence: CSVYAEDSNEQFF.

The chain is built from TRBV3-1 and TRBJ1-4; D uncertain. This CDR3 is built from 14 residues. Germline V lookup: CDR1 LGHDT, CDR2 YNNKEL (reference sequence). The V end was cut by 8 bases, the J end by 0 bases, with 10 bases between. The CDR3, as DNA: TGTGCCAGCGCCGAACTTGCAACTAATGAAAAACTGTTTTTT. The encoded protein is CASAELATNEKLFF.

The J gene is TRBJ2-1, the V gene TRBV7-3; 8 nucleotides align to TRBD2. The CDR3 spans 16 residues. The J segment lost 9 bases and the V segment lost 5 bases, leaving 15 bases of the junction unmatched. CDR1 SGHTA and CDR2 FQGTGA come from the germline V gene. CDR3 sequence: CASSPSPGGPASEQFF. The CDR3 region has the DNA TGTGCCAGCAGCCCATCCCCGGGAGGGCCTGCATCTGAGCAGTTCTTC.

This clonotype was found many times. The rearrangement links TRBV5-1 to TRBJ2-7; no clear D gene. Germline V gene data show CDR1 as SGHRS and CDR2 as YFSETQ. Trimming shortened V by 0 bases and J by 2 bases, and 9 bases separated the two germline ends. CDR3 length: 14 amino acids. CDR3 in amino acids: CASSLDRATYEQYF. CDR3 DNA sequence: TGCGCCAGCAGCTTGGACAGAGCCACCTACGAGCAGTACTTC.

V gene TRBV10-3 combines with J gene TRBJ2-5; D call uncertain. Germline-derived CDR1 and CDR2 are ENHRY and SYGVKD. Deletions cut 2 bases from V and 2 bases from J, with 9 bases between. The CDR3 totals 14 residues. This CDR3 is CAISEPPRQETQYF. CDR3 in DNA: TGTGCCATCAGTGAGCCCCCAAGACAAGAGACCCAGTACTTC.

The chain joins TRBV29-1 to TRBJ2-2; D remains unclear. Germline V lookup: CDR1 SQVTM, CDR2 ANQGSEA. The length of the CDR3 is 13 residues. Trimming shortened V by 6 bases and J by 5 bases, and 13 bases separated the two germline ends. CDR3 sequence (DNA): TGCAGCGTGCAGAGTACCAGGACCGGGGAGCTGTTTTTT. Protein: CSVQSTRTGELFF.

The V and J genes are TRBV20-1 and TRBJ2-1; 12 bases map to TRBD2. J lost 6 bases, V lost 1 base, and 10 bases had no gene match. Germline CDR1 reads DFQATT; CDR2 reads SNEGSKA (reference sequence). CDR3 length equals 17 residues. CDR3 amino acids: CSARVLKRLAGVNEQFF. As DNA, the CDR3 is TGCAGTGCTAGAGTATTGAAGCGACTAGCGGGAGTCAATGAGCAGTTCTTC.

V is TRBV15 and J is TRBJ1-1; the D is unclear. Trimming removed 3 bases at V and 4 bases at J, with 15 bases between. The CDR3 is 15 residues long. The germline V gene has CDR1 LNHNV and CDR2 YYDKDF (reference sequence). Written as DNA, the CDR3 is TGTGCCACCAGCAGCACCGCCACCATGACCACTGAAGCTTTCTTT. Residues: CATSSTATMTTEAFF. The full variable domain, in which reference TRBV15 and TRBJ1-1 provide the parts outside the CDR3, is DAMVIQNPRYQVTQFGKPVTLSCSQTLNHNVMYWYQQKSSQAPKLLFHYYDKDFNNEADTPDNFQSRRPNTSFCFLDIRSPGLGDTAMYLCATSSTATMTTEAFFGQGTRLTVV.

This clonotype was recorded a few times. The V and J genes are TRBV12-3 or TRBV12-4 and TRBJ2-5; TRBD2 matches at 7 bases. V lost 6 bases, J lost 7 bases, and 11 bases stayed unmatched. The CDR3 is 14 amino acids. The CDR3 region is CASRTGVPGGTQYF. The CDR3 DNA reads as TGTGCCAGCAGAACGGGTGTCCCGGGGGGGACCCAGTACTTC.

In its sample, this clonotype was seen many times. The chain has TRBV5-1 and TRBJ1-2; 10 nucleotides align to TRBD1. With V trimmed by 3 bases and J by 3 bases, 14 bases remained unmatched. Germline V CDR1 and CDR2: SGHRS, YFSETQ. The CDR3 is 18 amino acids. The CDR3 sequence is CASSWRGRQGASHYGYTF. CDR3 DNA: TGCGCCAGCAGCTGGAGGGGACGACAGGGGGCAAGTCACTATGGCTACACCTTC.

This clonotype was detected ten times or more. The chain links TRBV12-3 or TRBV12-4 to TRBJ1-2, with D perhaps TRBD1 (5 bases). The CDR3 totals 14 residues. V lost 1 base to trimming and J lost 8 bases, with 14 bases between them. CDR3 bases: TGTGCCAGCAGTTTAGGACAGCAAACGGGAGGCTACACCTTC. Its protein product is CASSLGQQTGGYTF.

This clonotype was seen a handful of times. CDR3 in DNA: TGCGCCAGCATGGGATTGCGGGGTCAAGAGACCCAGTACTTC. Its translation is CASMGLRGQETQYF. The V gene is TRBV5-1, the J gene TRBJ2-5; D is perhaps TRBD2 (6 bases). Germline V gene sequence: CDR1 SGHRS, CDR2 YFSETQ. Trimming removed 6 bases at V and 2 bases at J, with 14 bases between. This CDR3 contains 14 residues.

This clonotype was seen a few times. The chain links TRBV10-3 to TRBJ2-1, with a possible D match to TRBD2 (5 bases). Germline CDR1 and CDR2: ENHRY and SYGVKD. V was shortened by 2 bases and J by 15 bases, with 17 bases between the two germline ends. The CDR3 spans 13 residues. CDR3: CAISEGGSVRRFF. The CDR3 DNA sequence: TGTGCCATCAGTGAGGGAGGTAGCGTTCGTCGGTTCTTC.

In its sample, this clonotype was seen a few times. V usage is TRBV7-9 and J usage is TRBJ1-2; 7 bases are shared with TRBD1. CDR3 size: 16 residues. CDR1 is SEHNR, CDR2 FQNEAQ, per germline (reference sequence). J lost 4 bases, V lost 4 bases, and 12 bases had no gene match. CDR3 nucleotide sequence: TGTGCCAGCAGCTCTTCAGACGGACAGGCGCCCTATGGCTACACCTTC. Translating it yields CASSSSDGQAPYGYTF.

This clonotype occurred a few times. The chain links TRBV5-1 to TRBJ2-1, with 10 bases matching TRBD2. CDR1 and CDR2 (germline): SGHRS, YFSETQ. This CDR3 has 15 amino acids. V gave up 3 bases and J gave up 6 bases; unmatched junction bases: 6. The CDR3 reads CASSWTSGTTNEQFF. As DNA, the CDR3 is TGCGCCAGCAGCTGGACTAGCGGAACTACCAATGAGCAGTTCTTC.

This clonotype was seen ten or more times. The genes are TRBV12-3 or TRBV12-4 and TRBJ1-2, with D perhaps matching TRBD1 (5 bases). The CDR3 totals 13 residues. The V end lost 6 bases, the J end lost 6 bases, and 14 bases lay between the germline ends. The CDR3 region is CASRKRDLHGYTF. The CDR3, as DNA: TGTGCCAGCAGGAAACGGGACCTCCATGGCTACACCTTC.

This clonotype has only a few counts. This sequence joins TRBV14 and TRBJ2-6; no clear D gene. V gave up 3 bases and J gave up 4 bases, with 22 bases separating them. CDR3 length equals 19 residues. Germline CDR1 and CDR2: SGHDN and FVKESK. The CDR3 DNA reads TGTGCCAGCAGCCAGCAACGACGGCCGGTGGAAGAAGGGGCCAACGTCCTGACTTTC. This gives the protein CASSQQRRPVEEGANVLTF.

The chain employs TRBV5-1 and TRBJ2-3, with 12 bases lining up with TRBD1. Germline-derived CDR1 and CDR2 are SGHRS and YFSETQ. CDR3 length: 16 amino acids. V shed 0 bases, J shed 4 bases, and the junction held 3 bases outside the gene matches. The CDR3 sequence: CASSLDGTGGADTQYF. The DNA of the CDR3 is TGCGCCAGCAGCTTGGATGGGACAGGGGGCGCAGATACGCAGTATTTT.

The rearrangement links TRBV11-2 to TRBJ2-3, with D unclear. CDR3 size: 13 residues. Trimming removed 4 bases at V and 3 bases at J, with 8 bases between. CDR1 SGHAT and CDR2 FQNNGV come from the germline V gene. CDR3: CASSSLPTDTQYF. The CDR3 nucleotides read TGTGCCAGCAGCTCCCTGCCTACAGATACGCAGTATTTT.

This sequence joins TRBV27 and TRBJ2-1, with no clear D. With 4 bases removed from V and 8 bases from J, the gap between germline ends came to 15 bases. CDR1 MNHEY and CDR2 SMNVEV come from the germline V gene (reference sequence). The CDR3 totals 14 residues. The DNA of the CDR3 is TGTGCCAGCAGTTCCGGGCCCAGAGGCGATGAGCAGTTCTTC. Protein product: CASSSGPRGDEQFF.

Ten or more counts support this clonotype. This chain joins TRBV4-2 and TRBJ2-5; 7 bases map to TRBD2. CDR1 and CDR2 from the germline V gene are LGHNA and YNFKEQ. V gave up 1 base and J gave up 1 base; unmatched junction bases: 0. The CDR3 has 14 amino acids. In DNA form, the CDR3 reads TGTGCCAGCAGCCAAGGCGGGGGCCAAGAGACCCAGTACTTC. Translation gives CASSQGGGQETQYF.

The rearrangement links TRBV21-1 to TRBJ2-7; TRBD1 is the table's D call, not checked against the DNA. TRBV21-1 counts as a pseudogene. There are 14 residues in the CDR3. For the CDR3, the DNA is TGTGCCAGCAGGGCTTGGGACAGTACCTACGAGCAGTACTTC. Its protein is CASRAWDSTYEQYF.

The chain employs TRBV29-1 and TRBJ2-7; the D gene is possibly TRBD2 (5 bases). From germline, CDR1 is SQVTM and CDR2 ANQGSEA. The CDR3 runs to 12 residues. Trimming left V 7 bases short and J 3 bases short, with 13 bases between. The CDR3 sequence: CSAGVFNYEQYF. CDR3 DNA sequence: TGCAGCGCCGGGGTCTTCAACTACGAGCAGTACTTC.

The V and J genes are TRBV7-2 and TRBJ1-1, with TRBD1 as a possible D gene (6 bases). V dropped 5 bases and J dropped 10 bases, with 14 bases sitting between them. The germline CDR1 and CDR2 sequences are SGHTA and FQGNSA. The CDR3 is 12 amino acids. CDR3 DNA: TGTGCCAGCAGCCCCGACAGGATTAGAGCTTTCTTT. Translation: CASSPDRIRAFF.

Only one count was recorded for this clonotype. The CDR3: CASSNRQGRTGELFF. The CDR3 bases are TGTGCCAGCAGCAACCGACAGGGGAGGACCGGGGAGCTGTTTTTT. The chain employs TRBV7-9 and TRBJ2-2; 8 bases line up with TRBD1. This CDR3 has 15 residues. The J segment lost 5 bases and the V segment lost 5 bases, leaving 7 bases of the junction unmatched. Germline V lookup: CDR1 SEHNR, CDR2 FQNEAQ (reference sequence). Drawing the rest from reference TRBV7-9 and TRBJ2-2, the complete variable domain is DTGVSQNPRHKITKRGQNVTFRCDPISEHNRLYWYRQTLGQGPEFLTYFQNEAQLEKSRLLSDRFSAERPKGSFSTLEIQRTEQGDSAMYLCASSNRQGRTGELFFGEGSRLTVL.

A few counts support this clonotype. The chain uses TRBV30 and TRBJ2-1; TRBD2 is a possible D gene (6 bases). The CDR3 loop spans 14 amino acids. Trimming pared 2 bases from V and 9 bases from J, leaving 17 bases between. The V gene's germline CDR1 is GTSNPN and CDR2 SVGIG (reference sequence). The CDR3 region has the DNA TGTGCCTGGAGTAGAGATGCGGGATTTAGTGAGCAGTTCTTC. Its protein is CAWSRDAGFSEQFF.